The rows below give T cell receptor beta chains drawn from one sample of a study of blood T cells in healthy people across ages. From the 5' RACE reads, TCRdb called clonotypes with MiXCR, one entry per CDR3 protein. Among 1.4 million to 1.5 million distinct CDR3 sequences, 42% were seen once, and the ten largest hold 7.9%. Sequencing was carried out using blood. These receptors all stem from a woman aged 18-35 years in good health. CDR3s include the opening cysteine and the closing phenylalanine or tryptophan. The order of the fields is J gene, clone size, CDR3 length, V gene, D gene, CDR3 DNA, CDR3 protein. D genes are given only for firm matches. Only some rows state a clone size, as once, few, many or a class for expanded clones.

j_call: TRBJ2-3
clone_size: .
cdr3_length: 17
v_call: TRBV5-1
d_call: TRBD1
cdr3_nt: TGCGCCAGCAGCTTGGCCGAAAACAGGGGGTACCGAGATACGCAGTATTTT
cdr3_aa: CASSLAENRGYRDTQYF

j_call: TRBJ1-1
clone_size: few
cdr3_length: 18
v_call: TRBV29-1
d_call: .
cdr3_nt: TGCAGCGTTGAAGATCGACGACGACGGGGGACACCCAGCACTGAAGCTTTCTTT
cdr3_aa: CSVEDRRRRGTPSTEAFF

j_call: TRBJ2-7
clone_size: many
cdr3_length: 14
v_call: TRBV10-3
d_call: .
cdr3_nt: TGTGCCAATGCGGGACACCCTTGGAGTTACGAGCAGTACTTC
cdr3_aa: CANAGHPWSYEQYF

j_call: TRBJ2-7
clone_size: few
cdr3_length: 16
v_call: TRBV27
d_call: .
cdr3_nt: TGTGCCAGCAGTTTTATCGGAGGGGGGATCTACAATGAGCAGTACTTC
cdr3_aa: CASSFIGGGIYNEQYF

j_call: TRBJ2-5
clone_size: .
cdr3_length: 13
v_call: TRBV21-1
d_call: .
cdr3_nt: TGTGCCACTCGGCGCAGACCATGGAATGAGCAGTACTTC
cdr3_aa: CATRRRPWNEQYF

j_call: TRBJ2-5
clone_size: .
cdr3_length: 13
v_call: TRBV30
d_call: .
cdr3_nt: TGTGCCTGGGGGCCCCGCGGCTACAATGAGCAGTACTTC
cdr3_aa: CAWGPRGYNEQYF

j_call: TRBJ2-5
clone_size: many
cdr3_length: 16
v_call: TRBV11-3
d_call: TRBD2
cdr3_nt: TGTGCCAGCAGTTCCCGCCTAGCGGGGGGCCAAGAGACCCAGTACTTC
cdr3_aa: CASSSRLAGGQETQYF

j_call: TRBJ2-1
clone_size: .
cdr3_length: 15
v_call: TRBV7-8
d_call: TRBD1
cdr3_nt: TGTGCCAGCAGCTTAAAGGGGGCATGGGACAATGAGCAGTTCTTC
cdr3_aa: CASSLKGAWDNEQFF

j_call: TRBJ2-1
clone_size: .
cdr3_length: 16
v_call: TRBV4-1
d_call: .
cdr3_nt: TGCGCCAGCAGCCAAGTCCTCGGGGGGCCTTTAGTAGAGCAGTTCTTC
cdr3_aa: CASSQVLGGPLVEQFF

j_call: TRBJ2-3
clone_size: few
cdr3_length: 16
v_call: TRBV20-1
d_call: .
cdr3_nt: TGCAGTGCTTCCCCGTTTGATAGCGACGGCACAGATACGCAGTATTTT
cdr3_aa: CSASPFDSDGTDTQYF

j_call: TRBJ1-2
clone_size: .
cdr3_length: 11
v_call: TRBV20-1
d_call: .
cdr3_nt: TGCAGTGCTAGAACCTCCGGAGTCTACACCTTC
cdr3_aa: CSARTSGVYTF

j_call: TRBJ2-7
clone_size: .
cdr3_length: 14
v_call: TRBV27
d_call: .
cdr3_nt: TGTGCCAGCAGTCCAGCAGTCTACTCCTACGAGCAGTACTTC
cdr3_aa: CASSPAVYSYEQYF

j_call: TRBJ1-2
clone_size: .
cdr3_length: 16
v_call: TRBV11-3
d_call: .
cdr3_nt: TGTGCCAGCAGCTTAGACCAAGCTAGTCCCCCGGGTGGCTACACCTTC
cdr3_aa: CASSLDQASPPGGYTF

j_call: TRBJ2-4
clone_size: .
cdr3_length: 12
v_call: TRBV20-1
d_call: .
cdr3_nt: TGCAGTGCTAGGCCGGGGGCGAACATTCAGTACTTC
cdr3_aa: CSARPGANIQYF

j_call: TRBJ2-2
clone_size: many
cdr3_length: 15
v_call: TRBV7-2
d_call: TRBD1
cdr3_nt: TGTGCCAGCAGCCTAAAGACAGGGTCCTCCGGGGAGCTGTTTTTT
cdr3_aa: CASSLKTGSSGELFF

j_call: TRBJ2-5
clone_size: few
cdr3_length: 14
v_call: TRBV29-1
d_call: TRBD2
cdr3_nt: TGCAGCGGTCAACTAGCGGGTGGGAGGGAGACCCAGTACTTC
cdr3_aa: CSGQLAGGRETQYF

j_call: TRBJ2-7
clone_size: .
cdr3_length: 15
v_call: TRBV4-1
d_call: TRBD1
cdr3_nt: TGCGCCAGCAGACTGGGGGACAGGAGCTCCTACGAGCAGTACTTC
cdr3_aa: CASRLGDRSSYEQYF

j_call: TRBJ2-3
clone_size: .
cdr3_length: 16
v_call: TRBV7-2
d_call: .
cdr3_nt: TGTGCCAGCAGCTTAAATCCCGGGGGACGCACAGATGCGCAGTATTTT
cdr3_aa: CASSLNPGGRTDAQYF

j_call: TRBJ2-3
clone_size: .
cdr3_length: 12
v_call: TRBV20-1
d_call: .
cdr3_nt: TGCAGTGCTAGTCCTGGAGGGGATACGCAGTATTTT
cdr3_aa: CSASPGGDTQYF

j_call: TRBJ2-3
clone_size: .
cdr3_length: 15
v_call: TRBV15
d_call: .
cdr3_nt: TGTGCCACCAGCGGATACAGGGCCGTCCAAGATACGCAGTATTTT
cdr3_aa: CATSGYRAVQDTQYF

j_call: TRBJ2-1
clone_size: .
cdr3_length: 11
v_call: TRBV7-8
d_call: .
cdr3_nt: TGTGCCAGCGGTCCGGAGGGACCCCAGTTCTTC
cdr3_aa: CASGPEGPQFF

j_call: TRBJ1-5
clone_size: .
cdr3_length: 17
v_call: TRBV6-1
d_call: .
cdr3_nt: TGTGCCAGCAGTGAAGGAGTAGGGGCGCTTGGCAATCAGCCCCAGCATTTT
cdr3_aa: CASSEGVGALGNQPQHF

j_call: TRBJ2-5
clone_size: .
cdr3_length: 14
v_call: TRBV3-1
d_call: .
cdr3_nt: TGTGCCAGCAGCCAAGATCGGGGTCCGTGGGCCCAGTACTTC
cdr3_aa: CASSQDRGPWAQYF

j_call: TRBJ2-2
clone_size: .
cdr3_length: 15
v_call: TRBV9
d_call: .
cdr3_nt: TGTGCCAGCAGCGCCGCATGGACTCCCACCGGGGAGCTGTTTTTT
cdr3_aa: CASSAAWTPTGELFF

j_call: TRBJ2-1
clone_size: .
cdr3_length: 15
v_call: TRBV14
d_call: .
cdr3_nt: TGTGCCAGCAGCCAGGTGGGGAAAGGGGACGGTGAGCAGTTCTTC
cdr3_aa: CASSQVGKGDGEQFF

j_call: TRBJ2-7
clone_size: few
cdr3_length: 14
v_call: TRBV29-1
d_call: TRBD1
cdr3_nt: TGCAGCGTTTTGGAGGGACAGGCCTCCTACGAGCAGTACTTC
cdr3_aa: CSVLEGQASYEQYF

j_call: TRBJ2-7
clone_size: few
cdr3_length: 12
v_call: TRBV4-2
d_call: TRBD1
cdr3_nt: TGTGCCAGCAGCCCGGGGACAGGCGATAAGTACTTC
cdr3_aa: CASSPGTGDKYF

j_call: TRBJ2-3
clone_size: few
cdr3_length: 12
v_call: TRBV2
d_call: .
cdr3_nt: TGTGCCAGCAGTGCGACTTCAGATACGCAGTATTTT
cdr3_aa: CASSATSDTQYF

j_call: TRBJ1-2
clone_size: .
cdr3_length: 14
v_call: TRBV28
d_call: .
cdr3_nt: TGTGCCAGCAGTTTACTGGGAGGGACCTATGGCTACACCTTC
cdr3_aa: CASSLLGGTYGYTF

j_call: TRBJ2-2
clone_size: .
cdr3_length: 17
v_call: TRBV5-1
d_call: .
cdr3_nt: TGCGCCAGCAGCCGAACCCCCCGGGACGCCCTGGGCGGGGAGCTGTTTTTT
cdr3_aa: CASSRTPRDALGGELFF

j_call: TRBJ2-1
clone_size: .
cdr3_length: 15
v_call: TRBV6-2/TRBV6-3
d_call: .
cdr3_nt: TGTGCCAGCAGTTACGTATTACCACCCTACAATGAGCAGTTCTTC
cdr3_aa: CASSYVLPPYNEQFF

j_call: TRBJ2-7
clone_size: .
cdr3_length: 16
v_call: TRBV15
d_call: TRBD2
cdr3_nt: TGTGCCACCAGCAGAGATCTAACTAGCGCCTCCTACGAGCAGTACTTC
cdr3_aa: CATSRDLTSASYEQYF

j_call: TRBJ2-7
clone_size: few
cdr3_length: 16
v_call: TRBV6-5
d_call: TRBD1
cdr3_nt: TGTGCCAGCAGTAAACCCGGGACAGGGGCCTATGGCGAGCAGTACTTC
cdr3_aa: CASSKPGTGAYGEQYF

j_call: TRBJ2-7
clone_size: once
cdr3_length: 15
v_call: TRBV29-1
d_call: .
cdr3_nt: TGCAGCGTAGGGGTGGGGAGGACAACCCCTACCGAGCAGTACTTC
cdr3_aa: CSVGVGRTTPTEQYF

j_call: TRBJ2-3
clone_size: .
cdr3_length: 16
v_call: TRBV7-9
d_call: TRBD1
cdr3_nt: TGTGCCAGCAGCCCTGAACAGGGGGCTTATGTAGATACGCAGTATTTT
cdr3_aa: CASSPEQGAYVDTQYF

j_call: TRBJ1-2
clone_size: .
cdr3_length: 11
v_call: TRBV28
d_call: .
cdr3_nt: TGTGCCGGCTCGGATGGGGGCGGCTACACCTTC
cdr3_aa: CAGSDGGGYTF

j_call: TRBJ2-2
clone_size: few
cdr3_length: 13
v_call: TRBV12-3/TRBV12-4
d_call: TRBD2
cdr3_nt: TGTGCCAGCAGTCCCACTAGCGCCGGGGAGCTGTTTTTT
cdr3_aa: CASSPTSAGELFF

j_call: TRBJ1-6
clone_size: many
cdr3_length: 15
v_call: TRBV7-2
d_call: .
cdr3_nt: TGTGCCAGCAGCTTAGGTCCAGGGTATAATTCACCCCTCCACTTT
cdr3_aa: CASSLGPGYNSPLHF

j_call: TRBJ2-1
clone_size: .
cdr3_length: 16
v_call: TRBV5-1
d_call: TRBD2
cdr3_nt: TGCGCCAGCAGCTTCTCCGGGACTAGCGGGGCCAATGAGCAGTTCTTC
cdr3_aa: CASSFSGTSGANEQFF

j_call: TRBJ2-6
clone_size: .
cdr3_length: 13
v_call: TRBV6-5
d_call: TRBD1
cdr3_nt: TGTGCCAGCAGTCGGGGACAGAGAACCGTCCTGACTTTC
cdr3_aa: CASSRGQRTVLTF

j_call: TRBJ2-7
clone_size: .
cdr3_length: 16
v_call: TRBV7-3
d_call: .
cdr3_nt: TGTGCCAGCAGCTTAAAATTCGGGGGGCTGAACAATGAGCAGTACTTC
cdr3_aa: CASSLKFGGLNNEQYF

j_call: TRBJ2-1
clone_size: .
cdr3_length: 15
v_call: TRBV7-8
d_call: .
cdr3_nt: TGTGCCAGCAGCTTACTCGCGGAGCGGTACAATGAGCAGTTCTTC
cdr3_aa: CASSLLAERYNEQFF